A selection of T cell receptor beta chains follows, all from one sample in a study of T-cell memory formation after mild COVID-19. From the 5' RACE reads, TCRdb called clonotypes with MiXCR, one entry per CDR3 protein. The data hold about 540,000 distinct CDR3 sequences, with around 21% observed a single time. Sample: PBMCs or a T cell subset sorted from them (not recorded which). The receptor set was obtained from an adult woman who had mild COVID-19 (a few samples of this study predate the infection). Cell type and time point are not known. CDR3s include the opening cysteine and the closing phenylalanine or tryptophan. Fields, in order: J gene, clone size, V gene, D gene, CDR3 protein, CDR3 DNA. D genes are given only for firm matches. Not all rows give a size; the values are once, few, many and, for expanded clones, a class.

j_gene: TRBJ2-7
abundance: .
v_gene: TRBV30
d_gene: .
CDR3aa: CAWRETVHYEQYF
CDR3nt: TGTGCCTGGAGGGAGACAGTCCACTACGAGCAGTACTTC

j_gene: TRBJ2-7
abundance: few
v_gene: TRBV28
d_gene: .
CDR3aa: CASSPVGLASYEQYF
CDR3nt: TGTGCCAGCAGCCCGGTGGGACTTGCCTCCTACGAGCAGTACTTC

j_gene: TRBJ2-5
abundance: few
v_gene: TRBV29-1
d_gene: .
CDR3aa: CSVVSGLHQETQYF
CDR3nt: TGCAGCGTAGTTTCGGGACTGCACCAAGAGACCCAGTACTTC

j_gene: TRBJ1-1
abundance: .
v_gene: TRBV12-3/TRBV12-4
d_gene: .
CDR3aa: CASTVGATEAFF
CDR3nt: TGTGCCAGCACCGTTGGAGCCACTGAAGCTTTCTTT

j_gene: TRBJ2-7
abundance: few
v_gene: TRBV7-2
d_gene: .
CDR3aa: CASSLEIGGEQYF
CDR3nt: TGTGCCAGCAGCTTAGAAATAGGGGGCGAGCAGTACTTC

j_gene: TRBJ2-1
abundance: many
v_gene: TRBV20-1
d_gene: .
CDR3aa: CSARDFRGEYNEQFF
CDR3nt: TGCAGTGCTAGAGATTTCAGGGGGGAATACAATGAGCAGTTCTTC

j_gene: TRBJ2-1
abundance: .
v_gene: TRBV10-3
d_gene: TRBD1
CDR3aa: CAISDQGTGVHNEQFF
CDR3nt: TGTGCCATCAGTGACCAAGGGACAGGGGTGCACAATGAGCAGTTCTTC

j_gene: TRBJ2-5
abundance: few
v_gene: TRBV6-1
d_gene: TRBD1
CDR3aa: CASIRDRGRETQYF
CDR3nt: TGTGCCAGCATTCGGGACAGGGGCCGAGAGACCCAGTACTTC

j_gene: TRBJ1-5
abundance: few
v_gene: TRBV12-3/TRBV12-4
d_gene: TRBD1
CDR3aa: CASRPGGSNQPQHF
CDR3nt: TGTGCCAGCAGGCCAGGGGGTAGCAATCAGCCCCAGCATTTT

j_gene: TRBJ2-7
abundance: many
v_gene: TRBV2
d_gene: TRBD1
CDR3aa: CASSAGQGNLIHEQYF
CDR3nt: TGTGCCAGCAGTGCGGGACAGGGCAACCTAATCCACGAGCAGTACTTC

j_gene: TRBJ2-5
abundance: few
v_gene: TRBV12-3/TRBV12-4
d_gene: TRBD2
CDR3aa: CASRAGVGLETQYF
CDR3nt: TGTGCCAGCCGGGCGGGAGTGGGTTTGGAGACCCAGTACTTC

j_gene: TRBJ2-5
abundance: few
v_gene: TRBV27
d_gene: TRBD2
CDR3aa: CASSFGGRGGETQYF
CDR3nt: TGTGCCAGCAGTTTCGGCGGGAGGGGAGGAGAGACCCAGTACTTC

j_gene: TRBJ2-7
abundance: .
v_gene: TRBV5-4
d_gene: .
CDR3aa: CASSLGTTTSSYEQYF
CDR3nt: TGTGCCAGCAGCTTGGGCACGACTACTAGCTCCTACGAGCAGTACTTC

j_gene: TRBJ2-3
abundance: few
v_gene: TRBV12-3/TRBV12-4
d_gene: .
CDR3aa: CASRGAATQYF
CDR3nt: TGTGCCAGCAGGGGGGCGGCTACGCAGTATTTT

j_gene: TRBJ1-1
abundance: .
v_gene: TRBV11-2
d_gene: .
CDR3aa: CASSSWGGSEAFF
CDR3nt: TGTGCCAGCAGCTCATGGGGGGGCTCTGAAGCTTTCTTT

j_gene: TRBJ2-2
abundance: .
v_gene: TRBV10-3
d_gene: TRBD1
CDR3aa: CAISEGTEKNTGELFF
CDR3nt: TGTGCCATCAGTGAGGGGACAGAAAAAAACACCGGGGAGCTGTTTTTT

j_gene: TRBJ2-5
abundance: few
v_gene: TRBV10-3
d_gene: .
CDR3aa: CAIRAQIQETQYF
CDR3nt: TGTGCCATCAGGGCACAAATCCAAGAGACCCAGTACTTC

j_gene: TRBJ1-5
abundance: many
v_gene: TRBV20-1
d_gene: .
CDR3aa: CSARDISGGVGNQPQHF
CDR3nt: TGCAGTGCTAGAGATATATCCGGGGGGGTGGGCAATCAGCCCCAGCATTTT

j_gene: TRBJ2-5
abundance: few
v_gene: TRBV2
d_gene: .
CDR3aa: CASSEIIVAGILF
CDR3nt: TGTGCCAGCAGTGAAATAATTGTGGCGGGGATCCTCTTC

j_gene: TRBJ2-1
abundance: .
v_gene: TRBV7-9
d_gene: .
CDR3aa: CASSLRDFDNEQFF
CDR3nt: TGTGCCAGCAGCTTACGGGATTTTGACAATGAGCAGTTCTTC

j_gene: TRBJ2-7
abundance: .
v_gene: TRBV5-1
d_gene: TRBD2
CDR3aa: CASSLPSGRTYEQYF
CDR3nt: TGCGCCAGCAGCTTACCTAGCGGGAGGACCTACGAGCAGTACTTC

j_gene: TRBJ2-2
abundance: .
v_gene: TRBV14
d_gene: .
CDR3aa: CASSPHRRTGELFF
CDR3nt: TGTGCCAGCAGCCCACACCGGCGCACCGGGGAGCTGTTTTTT

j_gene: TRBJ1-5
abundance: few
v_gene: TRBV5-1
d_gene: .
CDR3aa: CASSLGQAREPQHF
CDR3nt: TGCGCCAGCAGCTTGGGGCAGGCGCGGGAGCCCCAGCATTTT

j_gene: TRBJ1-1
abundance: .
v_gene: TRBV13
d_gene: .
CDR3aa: CASSFRIFMNTEAFF
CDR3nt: TGTGCCAGCAGCTTTCGAATCTTCATGAACACTGAAGCTTTCTTT

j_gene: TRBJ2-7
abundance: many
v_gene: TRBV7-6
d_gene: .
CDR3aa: CASSLGQGGPYEQYF
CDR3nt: TGTGCCAGCAGCTTAGGACAAGGCGGACCCTACGAGCAGTACTTC

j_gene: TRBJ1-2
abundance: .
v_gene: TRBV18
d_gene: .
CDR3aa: CASLQTDNGYTF
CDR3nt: TGTGCCAGCTTACAGACCGACAATGGCTACACCTTC

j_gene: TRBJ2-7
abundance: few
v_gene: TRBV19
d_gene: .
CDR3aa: CASSIGAGTGQLAGAYEQYF
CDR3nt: TGTGCCAGTAGTATAGGAGCCGGGACAGGGCAGCTAGCGGGAGCCTACGAGCAGTACTTC

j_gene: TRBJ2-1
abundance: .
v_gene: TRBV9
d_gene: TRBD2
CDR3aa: CASSVVSGGFNEQFF
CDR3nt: TGTGCCAGCAGCGTAGTTAGCGGGGGGTTCAATGAGCAGTTCTTC

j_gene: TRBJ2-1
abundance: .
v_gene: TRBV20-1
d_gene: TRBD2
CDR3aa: CSATKAGLGLNEQFF
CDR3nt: TGCAGTGCCACAAAAGCGGGACTAGGCCTGAATGAGCAGTTCTTC